Each of the 27 T cell receptor beta chains below was sequenced from the same sample in a study of shared clonotypes between healthy human individuals. Libraries were prepared by immunoSEQ multiplex PCR; TCRdb keeps only in-frame clonotypes and omits some of them. The data show about 1 million clones, about 80% seen once. The sample consisted of memory CD4+ T cells sorted from blood. Sample subset: CD45RA-negative fraction. The receptor source for this set is a man younger than 35 in good health.

CDR3 amino acids: CASSPSTSGRQETQYF. The CDR3 nucleotides are TGTGCCAGCAGCCCATCGACTAGCGGGAGGCAAGAGACCCAGTACTTC. The V call is TRBV9, the J call TRBJ2-5; 13 positions match TRBD2. Trimming took 4 bases from V and 2 from J; bases not matched to a gene: 5. Per the germline V gene, CDR1 is SGDLS and CDR2 is YYNGEE. The CDR3 has 16 residues. The full variable domain, its missing parts supplied by reference TRBV9 and TRBJ2-5, is DSGVTQTPKHLITATGQRVTLRCSPRSGDLSVYWYQQSLDQGLQFLIQYYNGEERAKGNILERFSAQQFPDLHSELNLSSLELGDSALYFCASSPSTSGRQETQYFGPGTRLLVL.

The rearrangement uses TRBV4-2 and TRBJ1-2, with a weak D call TRBD1 (5 bases). Per germline, CDR1 LGHNA and CDR2 YNFKEQ. With 0 bases removed from V and 3 bases from J, the gap between germline ends came to 11 bases. This CDR3 is built from 15 residues. The CDR3 DNA is TGTGCCAGCAGCCAAGAGGGGCCAGGAGACTATGGCTACACCTTC. Translation gives CASSQEGPGDYGYTF.

The chain uses TRBV15 and TRBJ1-4; D remains unclear. Deletions cut 4 bases from V and 8 bases from J, with 14 bases between. CDR1 and CDR2 (germline): LNHNV, YYDKDF (reference sequence). CDR3 length equals 14 residues. In DNA form, the CDR3 reads TGTGCCACCAGCAAAAGGCAGGCGAACGAAAAACTGTTTTTT. Translation gives CATSKRQANEKLFF.

Regarding this clone: This sample includes further DNA sequences coding for the same CDR3. The chain uses TRBV27 and TRBJ1-3, with D possibly matching TRBD1 (5 bases). Looked up from germline, CDR1 is MNHEY and CDR2 is SMNVEV (reference sequence). Between the trimmed V and J ends, which lost 6 bases and 2 bases, there was a span of 11 bases. The CDR3 length is 14 residues. Here the CDR3 DNA reads TGTGCCAGCAGCCCGCGGGGGGCTGGAAACACCATATATTTT. It is translated as CASSPRGAGNTIYF.

The chain joins TRBV30 to TRBJ1-2, with 8 bases identical to TRBD1. Trimming removed 5 bases from V and 6 bases from J; junction bases left unmatched: 11. CDR1 is GTSNPN, CDR2 SVGIG, per germline (reference sequence). The CDR3 has 14 residues. The CDR3 spells CAWSGRGRWNGYTF. DNA of the CDR3: TGTGCCTGGTCAGGCAGGGGGCGGTGGAATGGCTACACCTTC.

The chain couples TRBV27 to TRBJ1-5; perhaps TRBD1 as D (5 bases). Germline lookup yields CDR1 MNHEY and CDR2 SMNVEV (reference sequence). Trimming removed 4 bases from V and 3 bases from J, with 10 bases in between. The CDR3 runs 14 residues. CDR3 loop: CASSSRQSNQPQHF. The CDR3 DNA sequence: TGTGCCAGCAGTTCCCGACAGTCCAATCAGCCCCAGCATTTT.

To note about this clone: A much larger clone lies a single base off, so this may be a read error. This CDR3 is also generated by other DNA sequences in the sample. The chain carries TRBV9 and TRBJ1-5, with D perhaps matching TRBD1 (6 bases). V lost 2 bases and J 4 bases, leaving 10 bases between the germline ends. Germline V CDR1 and CDR2: SGDLS, YYNGEE. There are 14 residues in the CDR3. CDR3 sequence reads: CASSVGQGNQPQHF. In DNA form, the CDR3 reads TGTGCCAGCAGCGTGGGGCAGGGGAATCAGCCCCAGCATTTT. Full variable domain (outside the CDR3, taken from reference TRBV9 and TRBJ1-5): DSGVTQTPKHLITATGQRVTLRCSPRSGDLSVYWYQQSLDQGLQFLIQYYNGEERAKGNILERFSAQQFPDLHSELNLSSLELGDSALYFCASSVGQGNQPQHFGDGTRLSIL.

The chain has TRBV19 and TRBJ2-5, with 7 bases identical to TRBD2. This CDR3 has 13 residues. Germline V gene lookup returns CDR1 LNHDA and CDR2 SQIVND (reference sequence). With 5 bases clipped from V and 4 bases from J, the junction kept 4 bases outside the gene matches. The CDR3 nucleotides read TGTGCCAGTAGTCCTAGACTAGCAGAGACCCAGTACTTC. It specifies CASSPRLAETQYF. Complete variable domain (other parts from reference TRBV19 and TRBJ2-5): DGGITQSPKYLFRKEGQNVTLSCEQNLNHDAMYWYRQDPGQGLRLIYYSQIVNDFQKGDIAEGYSVSREKKESFPLTVTSAQKNPTAFYLCASSPRLAETQYFGPGTRLLVL.

The gene calls are TRBV6-1 and TRBJ2-7; the D gene is possibly TRBD1 (5 bases). The CDR3 length is 16 residues. Germline V gene data show CDR1 as MNHNS and CDR2 as SASEGT. V lost 3 bases and J 3 bases, leaving 18 bases between the germline ends. DNA for the CDR3: TGTGCCAGCAGTGAGGTTCAGTGGCTAACAGGCTACGAGCAGTACTTC. Its protein product is CASSEVQWLTGYEQYF.

The J gene is TRBJ2-4, the V gene TRBV6-1, with no clear D. The CDR3 runs 13 residues. CDR1 and CDR2 from the germline V gene are MNHNS and SASEGT. Trimming took 8 bases from V and 3 from J, leaving 11 bases between them. CDR3 residues: CASLGQDKNIQYF. CDR3 coding DNA: TGTGCCAGCCTCGGCCAAGACAAAAACATTCAGTACTTC.

The J gene is TRBJ2-7, the V gene TRBV7-8; the D is unclear. The germline CDR1 and CDR2 sequences are SGHVS and FQNEAQ. The CDR3 has 13 residues. With 5 bases removed from V and 5 bases from J, the gap between germline ends came to 13 bases. This CDR3 is CASSRDPGNEQYF. CDR3 bases: TGTGCCAGCAGCCGAGACCCGGGTAACGAGCAGTACTTC.

This clone was detected a few times. The gene calls are TRBV5-1 and TRBJ1-3; 9 nucleotides agree with TRBD1. V lost 4 bases and J lost 0; bases outside the gene matches: 2. Germline V gene lookup returns CDR1 SGHRS and CDR2 YFSETQ. The CDR3 runs to 15 residues. The CDR3 region is CASSDRGSSGNTIYF. The CDR3 DNA is TGCGCCAGCAGCGACAGGGGGAGCTCTGGAAACACCATATATTTT.

The rearrangement links TRBV28 to TRBJ1-3; D call uncertain. The CDR3 totals 15 residues. Germline-derived CDR1 and CDR2 are MDHEN and SYDVKM. V shed 6 bases and J shed 7 bases, with 19 bases lying between them. The CDR3 sequence: CASSRHYQKTNTIYF. DNA of the CDR3: TGTGCCAGCAGCCGCCATTACCAGAAAACTAACACCATATATTTT.

This chain connects TRBV5-1 to TRBJ1-1; D is ambiguous. Germline V lookup: CDR1 SGHRS, CDR2 YFSETQ. The CDR3 extends over 15 amino acids. V was cut by 0 bases and J by 1 base, with 10 bases left in between. CDR3 region: CASSLGGWGNTEAFF. The CDR3 nucleotides are TGCGCCAGCAGCTTGGGAGGGTGGGGGAACACTGAAGCTTTCTTT. The full variable domain, completed using reference TRBV5-1 and TRBJ1-1, is KAGVTQTPRYLIKTRGQQVTLSCSPISGHRSVSWYQQTPGQGLQFLFEYFSETQRNKGNFPGRFSGRQFSNSRSEMNVSTLELGDSALYLCASSLGGWGNTEAFFGQGTRLTVV.

The V call is TRBV29-1, the J call TRBJ1-2; D gene unclear. This CDR3 comprises 12 residues. Germline V gene sequence: CDR1 SQVTM, CDR2 ANQGSEA. V was trimmed by 4 bases and J by 8 bases, leaving 14 bases between them. Written as DNA, the CDR3 is TGCAGCGTTGCAGCACCGGCCTTCGGCTACACCTTC. It encodes CSVAAPAFGYTF. Supplemented by reference TRBV29-1 and TRBJ1-2, the full variable domain reads SAVISQKPSRDICQRGTSLTIQCQVDSQVTMMFWYRQQPGQSLTLIATANQGSEATYESGFVIDKFPISRPNLTFSTLTVSNMSPEDSSIYLCSVAAPAFGYTFGSGTRLTVV.

This clone came up a few times. This chain links TRBV7-2 with TRBJ2-4; either TRBD1 or TRBD2 may fit D (6 bases each). The V end was cut by 4 bases, the J end by 5 bases, with 15 bases between. Germline V gene lookup returns CDR1 SGHTA and CDR2 FQGNSA. The CDR3 loop spans 15 amino acids. The CDR3 reads CASSSLGGGQNIQYF. CDR3 in DNA: TGTGCCAGCAGCTCGCTCGGAGGGGGACAAAACATTCAGTACTTC.

The chain employs TRBV2 and TRBJ2-7, with D possibly matching TRBD2 (5 bases). Per the germline V gene, CDR1 is SNHLY and CDR2 is FYNNEI. The CDR3 length is 13 residues. V gave up 6 bases and J gave up 0 bases, with 9 bases separating them. The CDR3 DNA reads TGTGCCAGCAGGCCGGGAAACTCCTACGAGCAGTACTTC. Protein: CASRPGNSYEQYF.

This clone was detected once. This sequence joins TRBV7-9 and TRBJ2-2; TRBD1 aligns across 7 bases. The CDR3 is 17 amino acids. Germline values: CDR1 SEHNR, CDR2 FQNEAQ (reference sequence). J lost 1 base, V lost 2 bases, and 7 bases had no gene match. The CDR3 DNA is TGTGCCAGCAGCTTAAGGAAGGGGGCCCTGAACACCGGGGAGCTGTTTTTT. It yields the protein CASSLRKGALNTGELFF.

The chain couples TRBV5-1 to TRBJ2-3, with D unresolved. The CDR3 contains 12 residues. Germline V gene data show CDR1 as SGHRS and CDR2 as YFSETQ. V dropped 4 bases and J dropped 5 bases, with 8 bases sitting between them. The CDR3, as DNA: TGCGCCAGCAGCGAATCCGTAGATACGCAGTATTTT. Translation: CASSESVDTQYF.

The CDR3 coding sequence is TGTGCCAGCAGCTCCAGTCGTGACATGCAGGCTGAAGCTTTCTTT. It translates to CASSSSRDMQAEAFF. V is TRBV5-4 and J is TRBJ1-1; D is unclear. With 3 bases removed from V and 6 bases from J, the gap between germline ends came to 18 bases. The CDR3 runs to 15 residues. Germline assignment: CDR1 SGHNT and CDR2 YYREEE (reference sequence).

This chain uses TRBV5-4 with TRBJ1-2, with D perhaps TRBD1 (5 bases). This CDR3 comprises 15 residues. Between the trimmed V and J ends, which lost 4 bases and 4 bases, there was a span of 17 bases. Germline loops: CDR1 SGHNT, CDR2 YYREEE (reference sequence). CDR3 DNA: TGTGCCAGCAGCACCGAGACCGGGGGGGTCTATGGCTACACCTTC. Translating gives CASSTETGGVYGYTF.

This clone was counted a few times. J is TRBJ1-6 and V is TRBV10-3, with 8 bases identical to TRBD1. V was pared by 9 bases and J by 5 bases, with 9 bases of the junction left unmatched. Germline V gives CDR1 ENHRY, CDR2 SYGVKD. The CDR3 sequence is 15 residues long. The CDR3 region is CAIRPATGDNSPLHF. CDR3 DNA: TGTGCCATTCGCCCCGCGACAGGGGATAATTCACCCCTCCACTTT.

The chain couples TRBV5-4 to TRBJ1-2; the D is unclear. V dropped 0 bases and J dropped 5 bases, with 14 bases sitting between them. From germline, CDR1 is SGHNT and CDR2 YYREEE (reference sequence). The CDR3 runs to 15 residues. This chain's CDR3 is CASSLADRVLYGYTF. The DNA of the CDR3 is TGTGCCAGCAGCTTGGCGGACCGGGTTCTTTATGGCTACACCTTC.

This clone was seen more than once but under ten times. The chain links TRBV13 to TRBJ2-3; D is unresolved. With 5 bases removed from V and 5 bases from J, the gap between germline ends came to 23 bases. Per germline, CDR1 PRHDT and CDR2 FYEKMQ (reference sequence). The CDR3 has 17 amino acids. CDR3 sequence (DNA): TGTGCCAGCAGCCTCCTTTCCTTTGTGGGCTCGCAAGATACGCAGTATTTT. It translates to CASSLLSFVGSQDTQYF.

In this sample, this clone turned up a few times. The chain couples TRBV9 to TRBJ2-7; either TRBD1 or TRBD2 may fit D (5 bases each). There are 14 residues in the CDR3. Per the germline V gene, CDR1 is SGDLS and CDR2 is YYNGEE. V lost 4 bases and J lost 3, with 14 bases in between. For the CDR3, the DNA is TGTGCCAGCAGCCCTCAAGGGACCATCTACGAGCAGTACTTC. Its protein is CASSPQGTIYEQYF.

V is TRBV10-3 and J is TRBJ1-1; weak D call: TRBD1 (5 bases). Trimming shortened V by 2 bases and J by 5 bases, and 9 bases separated the two germline ends. From germline, CDR1 is ENHRY and CDR2 SYGVKD. This CDR3 has 13 amino acids. CDR3: CAISERRGTEAFF. In DNA, the CDR3 is TGTGCCATCAGTGAGCGGAGGGGTACTGAAGCTTTCTTT.

This clone occurred many times. The V call is TRBV10-3, the J call TRBJ1-2; D might be TRBD1 (5 bases). This CDR3 is built from 15 residues. The V and J ends lost 4 bases and 4 bases respectively, with 16 bases between them. Germline CDR1 ENHRY, CDR2 SYGVKD. CDR3 coding DNA: TGTGCCATCAGTGGGGGACGGGCCTCTACCTATGGCTACACCTTC. It encodes CAISGGRASTYGYTF.